This TCR beta chain appears in the sequencing data of a study of blood T cell repertoires in COVID-19. About the research overall: Researchers got acute and convalescent COVID-19 samples from the United States, Italy and Spain. T cells, B-cell-depleted T cells, or PBMCs supplied cDNA or gDNA.

In the original processing: Amplifying reference gene primers gave estimates of nucleated cell counts. Measured with immunoSEQ multiplex PCR; TCRdb has only the in-frame clones, and not every one. Clonal size and the V and J genes are those of that table, whereas D and trimming came from the DNA. The table has about 100,000 clones, 80% seen once. This clone was seen only a few times. Trimming cost V 0 bases and J 2 bases, with 7 bases left between them. The CDR3 consists of 14 residues. Germline V gene data show CDR1 as SGDLS and CDR2 as YYNGEE. The TCR sequence derives from a man between 65 and 79 years old with active or convalescent COVID-19. The chain employs TRBV9 and TRBJ2-3; possible D gene TRBD1, 5 bases. What was sequenced was peripheral blood. The CDR3 loop reads CASSVEGFTDTQYF. In DNA, the CDR3 is TGTGCCAGCAGCGTAGAGGGGTTCACAGATACGCAGTATTTT.